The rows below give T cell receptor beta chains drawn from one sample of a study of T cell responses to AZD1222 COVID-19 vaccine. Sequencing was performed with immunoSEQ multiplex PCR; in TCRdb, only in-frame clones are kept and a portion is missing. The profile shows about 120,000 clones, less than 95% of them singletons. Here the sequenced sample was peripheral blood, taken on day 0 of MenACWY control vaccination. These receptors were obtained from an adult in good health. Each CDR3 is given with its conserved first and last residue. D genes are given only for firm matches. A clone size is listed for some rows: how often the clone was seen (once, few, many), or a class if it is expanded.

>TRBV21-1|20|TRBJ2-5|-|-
TGTGCCAGCAGCAAAGGGGCCGGACAGGGGAAAGAGAGGAGACAAGAGACCCAGTACTTC
CASSKGAGQGKERRQETQYF
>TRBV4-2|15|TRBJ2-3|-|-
TGTGCCAGCAGCCAAGAGGACAGTAGCACAGATACGCAGTATTTT
CASSQEDSSTDTQYF
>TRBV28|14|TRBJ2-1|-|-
TGTGCCAGCACCCCGGGTTTGTCCTACAATGAGCAGTTCTTC
CASTPGLSYNEQFF
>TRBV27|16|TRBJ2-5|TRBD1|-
TGTGCCAGCAGATCTCGACAGGGCGCCGCTCGTGAGACCCAGTACTTC
CASRSRQGAARETQYF
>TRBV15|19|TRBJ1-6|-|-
TGTGCCACCAGCCCCCGGGGAATACTCTCGGGCGCTCGGGATTCACCCCTCCACTTT
CATSPRGILSGARDSPLHF
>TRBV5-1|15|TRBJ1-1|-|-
TGCGCCAGCAGCTTGGCCCTACCGGGCCCTGGGGAAGCTTTCTTT
CASSLALPGPGEAFF
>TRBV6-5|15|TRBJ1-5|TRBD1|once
TGTGCCAGCAGCAGGGACAGGGCGTTAGATCAGCCCCAGCATTTT
CASSRDRALDQPQHF
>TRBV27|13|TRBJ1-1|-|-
TGTGCCAGCAGTTGGCAGATGAACACTGAAGCTTTCTTT
CASSWQMNTEAFF
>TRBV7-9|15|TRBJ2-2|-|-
TGTGCCAGCAGCTTACCGGGTGGGGACACCGGGGAGCTGTTTTTT
CASSLPGGDTGELFF
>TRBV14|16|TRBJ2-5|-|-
TGTGCCAGCAGCCAAGACCCCCGAGAGAGACAAGAGACCCAGTACTTC
CASSQDPRERQETQYF
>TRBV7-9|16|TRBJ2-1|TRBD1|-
TGTGCCAGCAGCTTAGGGCAGGGACAGGGGGCGAATGAGCAGTTCTTC
CASSLGQGQGANEQFF
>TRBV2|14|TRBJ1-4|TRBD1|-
TGTGCCAGCCAGGCAGGGGGCTTGGTTGAAAAACTGTTTTTT
CASQAGGLVEKLFF
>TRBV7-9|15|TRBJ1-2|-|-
TGTGCCAGCAGCGTGGGGACACCGACCCTCTATGGCTACACCTTC
CASSVGTPTLYGYTF
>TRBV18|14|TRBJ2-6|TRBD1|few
TGTGCCAGCTCACCCGGGACAGGTGCCAACGTCCTGACTTTC
CASSPGTGANVLTF
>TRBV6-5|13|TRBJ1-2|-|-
TGTGCCAGCAGTTACTCTTCCCCGAATGGCTACACCTTC
CASSYSSPNGYTF
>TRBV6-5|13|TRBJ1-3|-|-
TGTGCCAGCAGGCCGTTCTCTGGAAACACCATATATTTT
CASRPFSGNTIYF
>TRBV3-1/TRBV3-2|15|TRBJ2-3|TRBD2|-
TGTGCCAGCAGCCAACTACTAGCGGGAACAGATACGCAGTATTTT
CASSQLLAGTDTQYF
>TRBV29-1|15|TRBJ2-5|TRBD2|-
TGCAGCGTTGCGAGCGGGACCGATCGCCAAGAGACCCAGTACTTC
CSVASGTDRQETQYF
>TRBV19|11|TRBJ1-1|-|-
TGTGCCAGTTGGGGAAACACTGAAGCTTTCTTT
CASWGNTEAFF
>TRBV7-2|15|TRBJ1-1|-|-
TGTGCCAGCAGCATACAGGGTAAGGTGAACACTGAAGCTTTCTTT
CASSIQGKVNTEAFF
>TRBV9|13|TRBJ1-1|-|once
TGTGCCAGCAGCGGAAATAGTCGGACTGAAGCTTTCTTT
CASSGNSRTEAFF
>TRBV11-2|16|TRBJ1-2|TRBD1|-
TGTGCCAGCAGCCGACTCGGACAGGGGGCCTCCTCTGGCTACACCTTC
CASSRLGQGASSGYTF
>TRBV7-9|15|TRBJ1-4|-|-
TGTGCCAGCAGCTTAGTGGATGCAACTAATGAAAAACTGTTTTTT
CASSLVDATNEKLFF
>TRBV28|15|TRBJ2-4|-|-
TGTGCCAGCAGTGACCTTTCCGGGGGCAAAAACATTCAGTACTTC
CASSDLSGGKNIQYF
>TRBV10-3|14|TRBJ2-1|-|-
TGTGCCATCAGTGGCGGCTTCTCCTACAATGAGCAGTTCTTC
CAISGGFSYNEQFF
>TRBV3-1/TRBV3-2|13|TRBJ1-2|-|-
TGTGCCAGCAGCCAAGGTGCCCAGGCAGGCTACACCTTC
CASSQGAQAGYTF
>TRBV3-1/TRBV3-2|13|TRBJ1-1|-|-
TGTGCCAGCAGCCAAGCTGGCAGCCCGTGGGCTTTCTTT
CASSQAGSPWAFF
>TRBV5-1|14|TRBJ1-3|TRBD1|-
TGCGCCAGCAGCCCCGGGACAGATGGAAACACCATATATTTT
CASSPGTDGNTIYF
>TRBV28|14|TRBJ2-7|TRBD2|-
TGTGCCAGCAGATTAGCGGGAGGGCCTTTCGAGCAGTACTTC
CASRLAGGPFEQYF
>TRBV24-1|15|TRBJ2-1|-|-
TGTGCCACCAGTGACACGGGTATCTCCTACAATGAGCAGTTCTTC
CATSDTGISYNEQFF
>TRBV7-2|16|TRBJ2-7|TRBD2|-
TGTGCCAGCAGCTTAGCTGGCGGGAGCGCCCTATTCGAGCAGTACTTC
CASSLAGGSALFEQYF
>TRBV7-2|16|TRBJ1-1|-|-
TGTGCCAGCAGCTTAGCGGCTGGACCGCGTTGGGCTGAAGCTTTCTTT
CASSLAAGPRWAEAFF
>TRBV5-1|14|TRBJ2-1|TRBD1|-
TGCGCCAGCAGTCCCGGGACAGGGATCGATGAGCAGTTCTTC
CASSPGTGIDEQFF
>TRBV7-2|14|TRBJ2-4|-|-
TGTGCCAGCAGCTTTGACAGGCAGCGGAACATTCAGTACTTC
CASSFDRQRNIQYF
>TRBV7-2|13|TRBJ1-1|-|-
TGTGCCAGCAGCTCAACCATGAACACTGAAGCTTTCTTT
CASSSTMNTEAFF
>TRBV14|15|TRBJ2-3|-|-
TGTGCCAGCAAAGGTCGCGGGCCTAGCACAGATACGCAGTATTTT
CASKGRGPSTDTQYF
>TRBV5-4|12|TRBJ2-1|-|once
TGTGCCAGCAGCTTGGATGGCTATGAGCAGTTCTTC
CASSLDGYEQFF
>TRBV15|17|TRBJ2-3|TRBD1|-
TGTGCCACCAGCAGAGACCCGCGACAGGGGTGGACAGATACGCAGTATTTT
CATSRDPRQGWTDTQYF
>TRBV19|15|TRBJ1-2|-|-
TGTGCCAGTAGTATAGTTGGAGTGGGTGACTATGGCTACACCTTC
CASSIVGVGDYGYTF